The rows below give T cell receptor beta chains drawn from one sample of a study of metastatic and nonmetastatic thyroid tumors. TCRdb re-analyzed the PCR reads through MiXCR. The data hold around 17,000 clones, with roughly 13% observed a single time. The sample consisted of blood. These receptors all come from a female donor with papillary thyroid cancer or a benign thyroid nodule (not recorded which). Some clones in this sample may be carry-over from other donors' samples. CDR3s include the opening cysteine and the closing phenylalanine or tryptophan. The D gene is left open where the match is weak. Expanded clones are given a class, and other clones once, few, many or no size at all.

V gene	J gene	D gene	clone size	CDR3 DNA	CDR3 protein
TRBV15	TRBJ2-5	NA	NA	TGTGCCACCAGAAGAGAATCTGAGAGGGCGCAGTACTTC	CATRRESERAQYF
TRBV27	TRBJ2-5	TRBD2	many	TGTGCCAGCAGTTTCTGGGGGCGGGAGGAAGAGACCCAGTACTTC	CASSFWGREEETQYF
TRBV27	TRBJ2-3	TRBD2	few	TGTGCCAGCAGTAATGTCCTAACAGCGGGGGAAACAGATACGCAGTATTTT	CASSNVLTAGETDTQYF
TRBV28	TRBJ1-5	TRBD1	few	TGTCCCAGCAGTCCGCCCCGGGCAGGGGGAGATCAGCCCCAGCATTTT	CPSSPPRAGGDQPQHF
TRBV28	TRBJ2-1	NA	few	TGTGCCAGCGGTGGGCCCGTCAGGGGCTCCTACAATGAGCAGTTCTTC	CASGGPVRGSYNEQFF
TRBV7-2	TRBJ2-5	TRBD2	many	TGTGCCAGCAGCTCGACTAGCGGGGGGGCCGCGGAGACCCAGTACTTC	CASSSTSGGAAETQYF
TRBV6-2/TRBV6-3	TRBJ2-2	TRBD2	many	TGTGCCAGCAGTTATTTGGCGGGAGCCACCGGGGAGCTGTTTTTT	CASSYLAGATGELFF
TRBV6-2/TRBV6-3	TRBJ1-2	NA	NA	TGTGCCAGCAGTTACTCGTCCAGGTACACCTTC	CASSYSSRYTF
TRBV11-1	TRBJ2-1	NA	many	TGTGCCAGCAGCTCAGTTTTAGGTCGACAGCAAAATGAGCAGTTCTTC	CASSSVLGRQQNEQFF
TRBV12-3/TRBV12-4	TRBJ2-7	NA	many	TGTGCCAGCAGTCCGGACAGCTACGAGCAGTACTTC	CASSPDSYEQYF
TRBV6-1	TRBJ1-2	NA	medium-sized	TGTGCCAGCAGTGAAGCCCTGGACGGTCCCTGGAGGGGCTACACCTTC	CASSEALDGPWRGYTF
TRBV10-3	TRBJ2-7	NA	many	TGTGCCATCGCTGGGGCCCCCTCCTACGAGCAGTACTTC	CAIAGAPSYEQYF
TRBV29-1	TRBJ2-5	TRBD1	NA	TGCAGCGTTCGGACAGGGCAAGAGACCCAGTACTTC	CSVRTGQETQYF
TRBV5-1	TRBJ2-7	NA	NA	TGCGTCAGCAGCTTGGTAGCGGAGTCCTACGAGCAGTACTTC	CVSSLVAESYEQYF
TRBV11-3	TRBJ1-1	NA	NA	TGTGCCAGCAGTTCTCGGGCGGGGTCTGAAGCTTTCTTT	CASSSRAGSEAFF
TRBV28	TRBJ2-1	TRBD1	few	TGTGCCAGCAGACCCGGGACAGGGGCGCCATACAATGAGCAGTTCTTC	CASRPGTGAPYNEQFF
TRBV20-1	TRBJ1-2	NA	many	TGCAGTGCTAGGTTCGCCCAAGGGAACTATGGCTACACCTTC	CSARFAQGNYGYTF
TRBV6-4	TRBJ2-7	NA	NA	TGTGCCAGCAGCCTTGACAGTGACCTCTCCTACGAGCAGTACTTC	CASSLDSDLSYEQYF
TRBV4-3	TRBJ2-7	NA	many	TGCGCCAGCAGCAGAGAACAGGGTTGGGACGAGCAGTACTTC	CASSREQGWDEQYF
TRBV2	TRBJ1-6	TRBD1	NA	TGTGCAAGCAAACTACAGGGGGCCGATAATTCACCCCTCCACTTT	CASKLQGADNSPLHF
TRBV28	TRBJ2-7	NA	few	TGTGCCAGCAGTTTGTACAGGTCGGCGGTCGAGCAGTACTTC	CASSLYRSAVEQYF
TRBV4-3	TRBJ2-6	NA	many	TGCGCCAGCAGCCAAGACGCGGGGTTCGGGGCCAACGTCCTGACTTTC	CASSQDAGFGANVLTF
TRBV5-1	TRBJ1-6	NA	many	TGCGCCAGCAGCTTGGAGGGGAATAATTCACCCCTCCACTTT	CASSLEGNNSPLHF
TRBV20-1	TRBJ1-5	NA	many	TGCAGTGCTAGAGACCCTAACAGGGATCAGCCCCAGCATTTT	CSARDPNRDQPQHF
TRBV19	TRBJ1-5	NA	many	TGTGCCAGTAGTAGGTGGAGTTGGAATCAGCCCCAGCATTTT	CASSRWSWNQPQHF
TRBV12-3/TRBV12-4	TRBJ2-7	TRBD2	NA	TGTGCCAGCAGCCGCGAAGCGGGAGGCCTCTCCTACGAGCAGTACTTC	CASSREAGGLSYEQYF
TRBV24-1	TRBJ2-1	TRBD1	many	TGTGCCACCAGTGACCCCGGGACAGGGGGCTACAATGAGCAGTTCTTC	CATSDPGTGGYNEQFF
TRBV19	TRBJ1-1	NA	NA	TGTGCCAGTAGTACCCCCAGGGCGGCGTTCGCCATGAACACTGAAGCTTTCTTT	CASSTPRAAFAMNTEAFF
TRBV28	TRBJ1-4	TRBD1	many	TGTGCCAGCAGTCCAAAGCCCTGGACAGGACTGAATGAAAAACTGTTTTTT	CASSPKPWTGLNEKLFF
TRBV28	TRBJ1-4	NA	many	TGTGCCAGCAGTTTCCGACAAGTTAATGAAAAACTGTTTTTT	CASSFRQVNEKLFF
TRBV28	TRBJ1-2	NA	NA	TGTGCCAGCAGTAAGTACCCCCCCGGGACATGGGATGGCTACACCTTC	CASSKYPPGTWDGYTF
TRBV19	TRBJ2-2	TRBD1	many	TGTGCCAGTAGGGTGAGGGGGCCAACCGGGGAGCTGTTTTTT	CASRVRGPTGELFF
TRBV20-1	TRBJ1-1	NA	NA	TGCAGTGCTAGAGATAATGGGGGGCGTGGGGTCGCGAACACTGAAGCTTTCTTT	CSARDNGGRGVANTEAFF
TRBV15	TRBJ1-2	TRBD1	medium-sized	TGTGCCACCAGCAGAGATAGCCAGGGGGCCTATGGCTACACCTTC	CATSRDSQGAYGYTF
TRBV20-1	TRBJ2-1	NA	many	TGCAGTGCCTCACAATCCGGGGGCCAAAATTACAATGAGCAGTTCTTC	CSASQSGGQNYNEQFF
TRBV7-2	TRBJ1-1	TRBD1	many	TGTGCCAGCAGCCCAGGGGGCGTAAAGAACACTAAAGCTTTCTTT	CASSPGGVKNTKAFF
TRBV11-2	TRBJ2-1	NA	NA	TGTGCGAGTAACCGCGACAGACAGAACAATGAGCAGTTCTTC	CASNRDRQNNEQFF
TRBV7-3	TRBJ1-5	NA	many	TGTGCCAGCAGCTTAGGTGACGACAGGCTATATCAGCCCCAGCATTTT	CASSLGDDRLYQPQHF
TRBV18	TRBJ1-3	NA	many	TGTGCCAGCTCACCATCACAGGACGCCACCATATATTTT	CASSPSQDATIYF
TRBV2	TRBJ1-4	NA	many	TGTGCCAGCAGTGGGCTCAGATTGGTTGAAAAACTGTTTTTT	CASSGLRLVEKLFF
TRBV15	TRBJ1-3	NA	many	TGTGCCACCAGCAGAGGGACGGAAAACACCATATATTTT	CATSRGTENTIYF
TRBV7-8	TRBJ2-7	NA	NA	TGTGCCAGCAGCCTAGCCCTGACAGTCTACGAGCAGTACTTC	CASSLALTVYEQYF
TRBV5-1	TRBJ1-4	NA	many	TGCGCCAGCAGCTTGGGCGGGGCAACTAATGAAAAACTGTTTTTT	CASSLGGATNEKLFF
TRBV12-3/TRBV12-4	TRBJ2-3	TRBD1	few	TGTGCCAGCAGTCAGACAGGGGGCACAGATACGCAGTATTTT	CASSQTGGTDTQYF
TRBV6-1	TRBJ1-2	NA	few	TGTGCCAGCAGGGGTGGGACTGTATATAACTATGGCTACACCTTC	CASRGGTVYNYGYTF
TRBV28	TRBJ2-3	TRBD2	few	TGTGCCAGCAGTGGAGTCGCGACTAGCGTATACACATATACGCAGTATTTT	CASSGVATSVYTYTQYF
TRBV7-2	TRBJ2-7	NA	medium-sized	TGTGCCAGCAGCTTAGATTTGTACGAGCAGTACTTC	CASSLDLYEQYF
TRBV7-9	TRBJ1-1	NA	many	TGTGCCAGCAGCTTGAGAGAGAGTCTTGAAGCTTTCTTT	CASSLRESLEAFF
TRBV28	TRBJ2-1	NA	medium-sized	TGTGCCAGCAGTTTATGGGGCGGGGACAGCTCCTACAATGAGCAGTTCTTC	CASSLWGGDSSYNEQFF
TRBV6-1	TRBJ2-2	NA	many	TGTGCCAGCAGTGAATTGGGCGAATTTCCCGGGGAGCTGTTTTTT	CASSELGEFPGELFF
TRBV20-1	TRBJ2-7	NA	many	TGCAGTGCTAGAGGGTCTACCGGGACACTCTACGAGCAGTACTTC	CSARGSTGTLYEQYF
TRBV5-1	TRBJ2-7	NA	NA	TGCGCCAGCAAATACGGGGGCGGTCACGAGCAGTACTTC	CASKYGGGHEQYF
TRBV4-3	TRBJ2-2	NA	many	TGCGCCAGCAGCCAAGATTACAGGGAAATTGCTGGGGAGCTGTTTTTT	CASSQDYREIAGELFF
TRBV28	TRBJ2-7	NA	few	TGTGCCAGCAGTTCCCCGCGGGGGCATCACTTC	CASSSPRGHHF
TRBV30	TRBJ2-3	NA	many	TGTGCCTGGAGACAAGGGTTTAGCACAGATACGCAGTATTTT	CAWRQGFSTDTQYF
TRBV20-1	TRBJ2-7	TRBD2	many	TGCAGTGGGGTTAAGCGGGAGAGTTACGAGCAGTACTTC	CSGVKRESYEQYF
TRBV12-3/TRBV12-4	TRBJ1-1	TRBD1	few	TGTGCCAGCAGGCTTCGGCAGGGGGGGAACACTGAAGCTTTCTTT	CASRLRQGGNTEAFF
TRBV2	TRBJ2-1	NA	many	TGTGCCAGCAGTGAAGCGCTTTTCAGGGGTCCCCATGAGCAGTTCTTC	CASSEALFRGPHEQFF